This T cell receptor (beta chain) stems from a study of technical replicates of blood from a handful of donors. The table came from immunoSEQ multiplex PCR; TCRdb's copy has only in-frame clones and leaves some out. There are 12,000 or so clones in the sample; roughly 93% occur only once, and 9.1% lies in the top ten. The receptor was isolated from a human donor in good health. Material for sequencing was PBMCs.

The CDR3 here is CASSRRAGINEKLFF. DNA for the CDR3: TGTGCCAGCAGCCGGAGAGCGGGGATTAATGAAAAACTGTTTTTT. This chain uses TRBV27 with TRBJ1-4, with no clear D. V lost 6 bases and J lost 4, with 15 bases in between. The length of the CDR3 is 15 residues. Looked up from germline, CDR1 is MNHEY and CDR2 is SMNVEV (reference sequence).